The table lists the clone carrying this T cell receptor beta chain with a count of one. Its antigen is not known. The same CDR3 arises from other DNA sequences in this sample as well. V shed 4 bases and J shed 0 bases, with 7 bases lying between them. Per the germline V gene, CDR1 is MNHEY and CDR2 is SMNVEV (reference sequence). CDR3 length: 13 amino acids. The data were obtained in a study of shared clonotypes between healthy human individuals. Overall study findings and caveats: Read depth was anticipated to influence clonotype sharing among donors. Naive subsets, compared against memory subsets, generally had larger estimated richness values. A few donors showed sharing of 4.5% to 6% of naive CD4 clonotypes.

Cells designated naive CD8 were CD45RO-negative and were positively selected for CCR7, with terminally differentiated effector memory CD45RA+ cells excluded. Sorted-subset replicate PCR reactions contained roughly 210 ng DNA, corresponding to approximately 30,000 T cell genomes. Some clones are missing from TCRdb's copy, which holds only in-frame ones; the method was immunoSEQ multiplex PCR. The sample shows roughly 2.1 million clones, 90% to 95% of them seen only once. Sequenced: naive CD8+ T cells from PBMCs. The V call is TRBV27, the J call TRBJ2-7; D gene unclear. This clonotype was obtained from a man aged 18-30 years in good health. Some clones in this sample may be carry-over from other donors' samples. The CDR3, as DNA: TGTGCCAGCAGTTCATTCAGCTCCTACGAGCAGTACTTC. This sequence encodes CASSSFSSYEQYF.